Following are 11 T cell receptor beta chains from one sample sequenced in a study of identical twins (dated by TCRdb to the mid-2010s). The library was made by 5' RACE. TCRdb names Illumina HiSeq 2000 as the instrument used. TCRdb passed the public sequencing reads through fastp at Q25 and MiXCR, retaining productive beta sequences. Merged by CDR3 protein, the rows form single entries marked with the most common genes and DNA. Counted in this sample were under 300,000 distinct CDR3 sequences; 6.5% to 8% of them appeared once. Together, the top ten hold 13% to 15% of the sample. Another study also made use of these data, one on T cells expressing NK-cell markers.

Sequenced sample: CD8+ T cells sorted from blood. Receptors were obtained from a young woman in good health.

This clonotype was observed at least ten times. CDR3 nucleotide sequence: TGCGCCAGCAGCGGCCTTCCGGGCACAGATACGCAGTATTTT. Protein product: CASSGLPGTDTQYF. The chain combines TRBV4-1 with TRBJ2-3; no clear D. Germline V gives CDR1 MGHRA, CDR2 YSYEKL. Trimming stripped 5 bases from V and 1 base from J, with 10 bases between. This CDR3 is 14 amino acids long.

In this sample, this clonotype turned up a few times. V gene TRBV9 combines with J gene TRBJ2-1; D is unresolved. The CDR3 runs to 12 residues. Germline CDR1 reads SGDLS; CDR2 reads YYNGEE. V was cut by 5 bases and J by 7 bases, with 10 bases left in between. This CDR3 is CASSRDWNEQFF. The CDR3 DNA is TGTGCCAGCAGTCGAGACTGGAATGAGCAGTTCTTC.

V gene TRBV12-3 or TRBV12-4 combines with J gene TRBJ2-4; 15 bases fit TRBD2. The CDR3 is made up of 16 amino acids. After removal of 6 bases from V and 2 bases from J, the junction contained 2 bases not matched to a gene. The CDR3 loop is CASSGLAGGSKNIQYF. CDR3 nucleotide sequence: TGTGCCAGCAGCGGACTAGCGGGAGGGTCCAAAAACATTCAGTACTTC.

The chain joins TRBV4-1 to TRBJ2-7; 9 nucleotides agree with TRBD2. Per germline, CDR1 MGHRA and CDR2 YSYEKL. J lost 2 bases, V lost 4 bases, and 6 bases had no gene match. The CDR3 extends over 15 amino acids. CDR3 nucleotides: TGCGCCAGCAGCCTCGAGCTAGCGGGGACCTACGAGCAGTACTTC. Its translation: CASSLELAGTYEQYF.

V usage is TRBV19 and J usage is TRBJ2-1, with D possibly called TRBD1 or TRBD2 (5 bases each). Germline V gives CDR1 LNHDA, CDR2 SQIVND (reference sequence). The CDR3 extends over 13 amino acids. The V end was cut by 7 bases, the J end by 5 bases, with 12 bases between. The CDR3 reads CASNRGSNNEQFF. For the CDR3, the DNA is TGTGCCAGTAACCGGGGCTCGAACAATGAGCAGTTCTTC.

This chain joins TRBV10-3 and TRBJ1-1; 9 bases match TRBD1. CDR1 is ENHRY and CDR2 is SYGVKD in the germline V gene. This CDR3 is 17 amino acids long. The V gene end was trimmed by 4 bases and the J gene end by 0 bases; junction bases not matched to a gene: 9. The CDR3 protein is CAISGRDRVSMNTEAFF. The CDR3 coding sequence is TGTGCCATCAGTGGCCGGGACAGGGTCTCCATGAACACTGAAGCTTTCTTT.

A few counts support this clonotype. V and J are TRBV2 and TRBJ2-7; the D is unclear. CDR1 and CDR2 (germline): SNHLY, FYNNEI. The CDR3 loop spans 15 amino acids. V dropped 7 bases and J dropped 2 bases, with 18 bases sitting between them. This CDR3 reads CASNNLARFPYEQYF. The DNA for the CDR3 is TGTGCCAGCAATAACCTCGCTAGGTTCCCCTACGAGCAGTACTTC.

This clonotype appeared a few times. The V and J genes are TRBV28 and TRBJ2-4, with D unresolved. CDR3 length: 15 residues. Trimming took 1 base from V and 0 from J, leaving 7 bases between them. Germline V CDR1 and CDR2: MDHEN, SYDVKM. CDR3 in DNA: TGTGCCAGCAGTTTATCCCAGATAGCCAAAAACATTCAGTACTTC. It is translated as CASSLSQIAKNIQYF.

A word on this clonotype: One junction end disagrees with the germline gene, perhaps due to a read error. The chain links TRBV19 to TRBJ1-1; weak D call: TRBD1 (5 bases). Germline-derived CDR1 and CDR2 are LNHDA and SQIVND (reference sequence). The length of the CDR3 is 14 residues. CDR3 amino acids: CASPPCRGNPEAFF. Written as DNA, the CDR3 is TGTGCCAGTCCCCCCTGCCGGGGGAACCCTGAAGCTTTCTTT.

The V call is TRBV5-6, the J call TRBJ2-1; TRBD1 might be the D (5 bases). V was clipped by 7 bases and J by 4 bases, with 15 bases between them. Germline V CDR1 and CDR2: SGHDT, YYEEEE. CDR3 length equals 14 residues. Here the CDR3 reads CASSSTGDYNEQFF. The CDR3, as DNA: TGTGCCAGCTCCAGTACAGGCGATTACAATGAGCAGTTCTTC.

There are many counts of this clonotype. The genes are TRBV10-3 and TRBJ2-1; 10 nucleotides agree with TRBD1. Looked up from germline, CDR1 is ENHRY and CDR2 is SYGVKD. The CDR3 extends over 15 amino acids. Trimming took 8 bases from V and 10 from J; bases not matched to a gene: 14. The CDR3 sequence is CAIARDRGNSLEQFF. The CDR3 DNA follows: TGTGCCATCGCTCGGGACAGGGGCAACTCTTTGGAGCAGTTCTTC.